This T cell receptor (beta chain) was obtained from a study of human T cells and chemical hapten exposure. Study-wide background: Patients, predominantly female, presented with alopecia areata, totalis or universalis.

The V gene end was trimmed by 10 bases and the J gene end by 4 bases; junction bases not matched to a gene: 17. CDR3 length: 18 amino acids. Germline V lookup: CDR1 WSHSY, CDR2 SAAADI. Time point described: patch test 1, 2 weeks after DPC sensitization. Treatment described: therapeutic diphenylcyclopropenone sensitization with weekly scalp DPC. Individual cDNA molecules received unique molecular identifiers in the library. Study processing details: Sample TCR counts, which ranged from roughly 23,224 to 750,000, had a median of approximately 94,000. TCRdb used MiXCR to reprocess the RACE reads, holding one entry per CDR3 protein. In this record, the V and J calls reflect TCRdb's handling and not the investigators' own analysis. Of roughly 190,000 distinct CDR3 sequences in the sample, 20% to 25% were seen once. Concerning this clonotype itself: What it recognizes is unknown.

Study-wide findings and caveats: Sensitizing to DPC left TCRs with a frequency above 1 in 1000 unaltered.

The sequencing here drew on whole blood, taken in connection with sensitization to the hapten diphenylcyclopropenone (DPC). This clonotype was sampled from a woman aged 45-65 years with alopecia areata. Some clones in this sample may be carry-over from other donors' samples. The chain recombines TRBV10-2 with TRBJ2-3; 13 bases map to TRBD2. Here the CDR3 reads CATQPILATSGRPDTQYF. The CDR3 DNA reads TGCGCCACCCAACCAATCCTCGCGACTAGCGGGAGGCCAGATACGCAGTATTTT.